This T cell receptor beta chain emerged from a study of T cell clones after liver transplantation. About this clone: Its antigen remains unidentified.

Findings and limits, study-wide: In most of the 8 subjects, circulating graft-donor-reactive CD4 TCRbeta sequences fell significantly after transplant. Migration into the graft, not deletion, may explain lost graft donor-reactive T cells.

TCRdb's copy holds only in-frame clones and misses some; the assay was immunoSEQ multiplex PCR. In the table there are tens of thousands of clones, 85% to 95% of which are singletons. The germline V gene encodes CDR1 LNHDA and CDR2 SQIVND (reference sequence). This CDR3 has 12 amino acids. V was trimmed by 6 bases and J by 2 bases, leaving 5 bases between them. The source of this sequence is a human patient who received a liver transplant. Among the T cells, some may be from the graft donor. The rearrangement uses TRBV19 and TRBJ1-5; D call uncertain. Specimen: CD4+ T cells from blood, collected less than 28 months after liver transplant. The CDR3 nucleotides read TGTGCCAGTAGCTTTGGCAATCAGCCCCAGCATTTT. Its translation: CASSFGNQPQHF. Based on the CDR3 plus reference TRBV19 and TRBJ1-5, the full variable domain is DGGITQSPKYLFRKEGQNVTLSCEQNLNHDAMYWYRQDPGQGLRLIYYSQIVNDFQKGDIAEGYSVSREKKESFPLTVTSAQKNPTAFYLCASSFGNQPQHFGDGTRLSIL.